The entry below gives a single T cell receptor beta chain sequence along with its context. Its specificity is not known. At the Johns Hopkins FTIC core, DNA taken from cultured CD4+ T cells was sequenced by way of the Oncomine TCR Beta short-read assay. TCRdb reanalysed the PCR reads using MiXCR and keeps one entry per CDR3 protein. The table shows approximately 21,000 distinct CDR3 sequences, with 26% occurring only once. The data belong to a study of vaccination and CD4 T cells after COVID-19. The wider study: Post-vaccine sampling followed dose two by a median roughly 74 days (range 14 to 241). Overlapping peptides covering the spike proteins of SARS-CoV-2, HCoV-NL63, HCoV-OC43 and HCoV-229E were added to stimulate cells.

The CDR3 spans 15 residues. Germline trimming cut 3 bases from V and 3 bases from J; bases unmatched to any gene: 4. Germline lookup yields CDR1 SGHKS and CDR2 YYEKEE (reference sequence). This sample's treatment: roughly 10-day PBMC culture with coronavirus spike peptide pools or control peptides (ViraFEST assay). Antigen-specific T cells were expanded with peptide pools by ViraFEST, and TCRs were then sequenced. The receptor's source is a human donor with COVID-19. The sequencing input was cultured CD4+ T cells from blood. The chain uses TRBV5-5 and TRBJ1-5, with 9 bases lining up with TRBD1. The CDR3 nucleotides read TGTGCCAGCAGCTGGGGGACAGGGACCAATCAGCCCCAGCATTTT. Amino acid sequence: CASSWGTGTNQPQHF.